One sample yielded the 30 T cell receptor beta chains listed below, sequenced in a study of early T cells in non-severe SARS-CoV-2 infection. Using its own MiXCR run on the 5' RACE reads, TCRdb lists one record per CDR3 protein. Counted here are 60,000 to 90,000 distinct CDR3 sequences, around 17% occurring once; the ten biggest clones make up about 3%. Sequences were obtained from whole blood. Receptors originate from an adult who was a healthcare worker with PCR-confirmed SARS-CoV-2 infection or an uninfected control (not recorded which).

The chain has TRBV13 and TRBJ2-2, with 16 bases fitting TRBD2. CDR1 is PRHDT, CDR2 FYEKMQ, per germline (reference sequence). V lost 4 bases and J lost 0; bases outside the gene matches: 8. The CDR3 loop spans 20 amino acids. CDR3: CASSSLPGLAGGPNTGELFF. The CDR3 DNA sequence: TGTGCCAGCAGCTCCCTCCCGGGACTAGCGGGGGGGCCGAACACCGGGGAGCTGTTTTTT.

As for this clonotype: The junction differs from germline at one of its ends, possibly a read error. The chain links TRBV11-2 to TRBJ1-6; perhaps TRBD1 as D (5 bases). From germline, CDR1 is SGHAT and CDR2 FQNNGV. This CDR3 is built from 15 residues. CDR3 residues: CAGSPRDDLWAPLHF. The DNA for the CDR3 is TGTGCCGGCAGCCCCCGGGACGACTTATGGGCACCCCTCCACTTT. Using reference TRBV11-2 and TRBJ1-6 for the parts outside the CDR3, the full variable domain is EAGVAQSPRYKIIEKRQSVAFWCNPISGHATLYWYQQILGQGPKLLIQFQNNGVVDDSQLPKDRFSAERLKGVDSTLKIQPAKLEDSAVYLCAGSPRDDLWAPLHFGNGTRLTVT.

The rearrangement joins TRBV6-6 to TRBJ2-7; weak D call: TRBD2 (7 bases). Trimming took off 7 bases at V and 3 bases at J, with 22 bases between the two ends. In germline, CDR1 is MNHNY, CDR2 SVGAGI (reference sequence). The CDR3 covers 16 residues. Here the CDR3 DNA reads TGTGCCAGCAATATTGGGGGGGCCGCTAATCACTACGAGCAGTACTTC. This sequence encodes CASNIGGAANHYEQYF.

This clonotype was detected only a few times. The chain is built from TRBV3-1 and TRBJ2-2; no firm D call. The ends were cut back, 3 bases at V and 5 bases at J, with 13 bases in the middle. The CDR3 contains 15 residues. CDR1 is LGHDT, CDR2 YNNKEL, per germline (reference sequence). This chain's CDR3 is CASSQRTEDTGELFF. The CDR3 DNA reads as TGTGCCAGCAGCCAGCGGACCGAAGATACCGGGGAGCTGTTTTTT.

This chain uses TRBV20-1 with TRBJ1-4; TRBD1 aligns across 7 bases. Germline CDR1 DFQATT, CDR2 SNEGSKA (reference sequence). V gave up 3 bases and J gave up 1 base; unmatched junction bases: 11. The CDR3 contains 17 residues. The CDR3 region has the DNA TGCAGTGCTAGCCTACCCCAGGGGGGCCTAACTAATGAAAAACTGTTTTTT. Translating gives CSASLPQGGLTNEKLFF.

This clonotype was picked up a small number of times. This chain connects TRBV12-3 or TRBV12-4 to TRBJ1-1; D uncertain. This CDR3 contains 11 residues. V lost 8 bases, J lost 5 bases, and 9 bases lay in between. CDR3 loop: CASAVWTEAFF. CDR3 bases: TGTGCCAGCGCGGTTTGGACTGAAGCTTTCTTT.

The chain carries TRBV15 and TRBJ2-6; 9 bases line up with TRBD1. Unmatched junction bases numbered 11, after V lost 5 bases and J lost 0 bases. Germline loops: CDR1 LNHNV, CDR2 YYDKDF (reference sequence). CDR3 length: 19 amino acids. The CDR3 is CATSSTGGGPSSGANVLTF. The CDR3 region has the DNA TGTGCCACCAGCTCAACAGGGGGCGGACCCTCCTCTGGGGCCAACGTCCTGACTTTC.

This chain joins TRBV7-9 and TRBJ2-7; TRBD2 matches 8 bases. Trimming removed 1 base from V and 5 bases from J; junction bases left unmatched: 13. The germline CDR1 and CDR2 sequences are SEHNR and FQNEAQ (reference sequence). The CDR3 runs 17 residues. The CDR3 loop reads CASSLGPHPGLVDEQYF. CDR3 coding DNA: TGTGCCAGCAGCTTAGGCCCCCACCCGGGACTAGTTGACGAGCAGTACTTC.

The sample holds a few counts of this clonotype. This chain connects TRBV7-3 to TRBJ2-2, with D possibly being TRBD1 or TRBD2 (6 bases each). This CDR3 is 16 amino acids long. V shed 5 bases and J shed 0 bases, with 13 bases lying between them. Germline CDR1 reads SGHTA; CDR2 reads FQGTGA. The CDR3 DNA reads TGTGCCAGCAGCCAACGGGGGCCCGCGAACACCGGGGAGCTGTTTTTT. Translated: CASSQRGPANTGELFF. The whole variable domain, filled in from reference TRBV7-3 and TRBJ2-2, reads GAGVSQTPSNKVTEKGKYVELRCDPISGHTALYWYRQSLGQGPEFLIYFQGTGAADDSGLPNDRFFAVRPEGSVSTLKIQRTERGDSAVYLCASSQRGPANTGELFFGEGSRLTVL.

J is TRBJ1-2 and V is TRBV7-3; 11 positions agree with TRBD1. V dropped 5 bases and J dropped 6; count of bases not matched to a gene: 5. Germline CDR1 and CDR2: SGHTA and FQGTGA. This CDR3 region has 14 residues. The CDR3 spells CASSLGTGGDGYTF. The CDR3 DNA sequence: TGTGCCAGCAGCCTTGGGACAGGGGGAGATGGCTACACCTTC.

A few counts support this clonotype. The chain carries TRBV28 and TRBJ2-7; possibly TRBD1 or TRBD2 for D (6 bases each). V was clipped by 3 bases and J by 5 bases, with 14 bases between them. Germline CDR1 is MDHEN and CDR2 is SYDVKM. CDR3 length equals 14 residues. The CDR3 loop is CASSFIRGLDEQYF. DNA for the CDR3: TGTGCCAGCAGTTTTATCCGGGGGCTCGACGAGCAGTACTTC.

The chain uses TRBV7-9 and TRBJ2-2; D remains ambiguous. The CDR3 loop spans 13 amino acids. Germline values: CDR1 SEHNR, CDR2 FQNEAQ (reference sequence). With 5 bases removed from V and 3 bases from J, the gap between germline ends came to 7 bases. DNA for the CDR3: TGTGCCAGCAGCATTAGGGACACCGGGGAGCTGTTTTTT. The encoded protein is CASSIRDTGELFF.

This clonotype occurred a few times. This chain connects TRBV4-2 to TRBJ2-1; 10 bases agree with TRBD2. V gave up 0 bases and J gave up 4 bases; unmatched junction bases: 6. Per the germline V gene, CDR1 is LGHNA and CDR2 is YNFKEQ. The CDR3 has 17 residues. CDR3 residues: CASSQDPGLAVYNEQFF. In DNA form, the CDR3 reads TGTGCCAGCAGCCAAGATCCCGGACTAGCGGTATACAATGAGCAGTTCTTC.

This clonotype was found many times. CDR3: CASSLDETQYF. CDR3 nucleotide sequence: TGCGCCAGCAGCTTGGATGAGACCCAGTACTTC. The chain employs TRBV5-1 and TRBJ2-5; no clear D. The V and J ends lost 0 bases and 5 bases respectively, with 2 bases between them. The CDR3 contains 11 residues. Germline V gene data show CDR1 as SGHRS and CDR2 as YFSETQ.

This clonotype was seen many times. The rearrangement joins TRBV18 to TRBJ1-6, with D possibly TRBD1 on 5 matching bases. Trimming cost V 3 bases and J 10 bases, with 7 bases left between them. The CDR3 length is 12 residues. Germline CDR1 reads KGHSH; CDR2 reads LQKENI. This CDR3 is CASSPGRSPLHF. CDR3 DNA: TGTGCCAGCTCACCGGGGCGATCACCCCTCCACTTT.

The rearrangement links TRBV7-9 to TRBJ1-2; 7 bases line up with TRBD1. There are 15 residues in the CDR3. The trim removed 4 bases at V and 0 bases at J, leaving 5 bases unmatched. CDR1 is SEHNR, CDR2 FQNEAQ, per germline (reference sequence). The CDR3 loop reads CASSSGQPSNYGYTF. The CDR3, as DNA: TGTGCCAGCAGCTCGGGACAGCCCTCTAACTATGGCTACACCTTC.

This chain uses TRBV7-2 with TRBJ2-4; D perhaps matches TRBD1 (6 bases). Trimming cost V 1 base and J 2 bases, with 15 bases left between them. Looked up from germline, CDR1 is SGHTA and CDR2 is FQGNSA. There are 17 residues in the CDR3. The CDR3 here is CASSLVRWGRTKNIQYF. Written as DNA, the CDR3 is TGTGCCAGCAGCTTAGTCCGGTGGGGGCGGACCAAAAACATTCAGTACTTC.

In its sample, this clonotype was seen a few times. This chain joins TRBV10-3 and TRBJ1-1; D ambiguous. The CDR3 is made up of 14 amino acids. Germline V lookup: CDR1 ENHRY, CDR2 SYGVKD. Trimming left V 3 bases short and J 6 bases short, with 14 bases between. CDR3 amino acids: CAISDSPGRAEAFF. In nucleotides, the CDR3 is TGTGCCATCAGTGACTCACCTGGTAGGGCTGAAGCTTTCTTT.

This clonotype has a handful of counts. This rearrangement joins TRBV12-3 or TRBV12-4 to TRBJ2-1, with 15 bases aligning to TRBD2. The V gene end was trimmed by 6 bases and the J gene end by 8 bases; junction bases not matched to a gene: 8. CDR3 length: 16 amino acids. The chain's CDR3 is CASSLGLAGGWDEQFF. For the CDR3, the DNA is TGTGCCAGCAGCCTAGGACTAGCGGGAGGGTGGGATGAGCAGTTCTTC.

With regard to this clonotype: A much bigger clone sits one base away, suggesting this may be a read error. This chain joins TRBV7-2 and TRBJ2-3; D ambiguous. Germline lookup yields CDR1 SGHTA and CDR2 FQGNSA. The CDR3 sequence is 12 residues long. Trimming removed 2 bases at V and 4 bases at J, with 4 bases between. The CDR3 DNA follows: TGTGCCAGCAGCTTACACGCAGATACGCAGTATTTT. Its protein is CASSLHADTQYF. Using reference TRBV7-2 and TRBJ2-3 for the parts outside the CDR3, the full variable domain is GAGVSQSPSNKVTEKGKDVELRCDPISGHTALYWYRQSLGQGLEFLIYFQGNSAPDKSGLPSDRFSAERTGGSVSTLTIQRTQQEDSAVYLCASSLHADTQYFGPGTRLTVL.

There are a few counts of this clonotype. The V gene is TRBV4-1, the J gene TRBJ2-3, with 13 positions matching TRBD2. The CDR3 spans 18 residues. Germline V gene data show CDR1 as MGHRA and CDR2 as YSYEKL. The junction had 8 bases not matched to a gene; V was cut back by 2 bases and J by 3 bases. In DNA, the CDR3 is TGCGCCAGCAGCCAAACTCTCCTGACTAGCGGGGGGACAGATACGCAGTATTTT. Amino acids: CASSQTLLTSGGTDTQYF.

The V call is TRBV5-4, the J call TRBJ1-2, with 9 bases fitting TRBD1. The germline V gene encodes CDR1 SGHNT and CDR2 YYREEE (reference sequence). J lost 4 bases, V lost 0 bases, and 4 bases had no gene match. CDR3 length: 15 residues. CDR3 loop: CASSLGQGEGYGYTF. CDR3 coding DNA: TGTGCCAGCAGCTTGGGACAGGGGGAGGGCTATGGCTACACCTTC.

This clonotype was counted at least ten times. The rearrangement links TRBV5-4 to TRBJ1-1; 7 bases map to TRBD1. Germline V gives CDR1 SGHNT, CDR2 YYREEE (reference sequence). V dropped 2 bases and J dropped 0; count of bases not matched to a gene: 13. The CDR3 spans 18 residues. CDR3 loop: CASSFAVGRGTMNTEAFF. The CDR3 nucleotides are TGTGCCAGCAGCTTCGCCGTCGGCAGGGGGACTATGAACACTGAAGCTTTCTTT.

This clonotype was found a few times. The V and J genes are TRBV28 and TRBJ1-1, with D unclear. V lost 11 bases and J 4 bases, leaving 14 bases between the germline ends. The CDR3 is 12 residues long. CDR1 MDHEN and CDR2 SYDVKM come from the germline V gene. In DNA form, the CDR3 reads TGTGCCCTTGGGGTCTGGGGCACTGAAGCTTTCTTT. This codes for CALGVWGTEAFF.

The sample holds a few counts of this clonotype. The chain couples TRBV15 to TRBJ2-2; no clear D. Per the germline V gene, CDR1 is LNHNV and CDR2 is YYDKDF (reference sequence). Trimming took off 0 bases at V and 4 bases at J, with 3 bases between the two ends. The CDR3 is 13 amino acids. The CDR3 DNA reads as TGTGCCACCAGCAGAGAGGTCACCGGGGAGCTGTTTTTT. Protein sequence: CATSREVTGELFF. The full variable domain, completed using reference TRBV15 and TRBJ2-2, is DAMVIQNPRYQVTQFGKPVTLSCSQTLNHNVMYWYQQKSSQAPKLLFHYYDKDFNNEADTPDNFQSRRPNTSFCFLDIRSPGLGDTAMYLCATSREVTGELFFGEGSRLTVL.

This chain uses TRBV7-2 with TRBJ2-3, with 8 bases that match TRBD2. Germline CDR1 is SGHTA and CDR2 is FQGNSA. This CDR3 region has 14 residues. Losses at the gene ends were 5 bases for V and 6 bases for J; bases not matched to a gene: 7. CDR3 in amino acids: CASSLWLAGDTQYF. CDR3 nucleotide sequence: TGTGCCAGCAGCCTTTGGTTAGCGGGGGATACGCAGTATTTT.

The sample holds many counts of this clonotype. The V gene is TRBV28, the J gene TRBJ1-5; no clear D. Germline lookup yields CDR1 MDHEN and CDR2 SYDVKM. V dropped 6 bases and J dropped 2 bases, with 2 bases sitting between them. The CDR3 contains 11 residues. The CDR3 bases are TGTGCCAGCAGGGGCAATCAGCCCCAGCATTTT. Translated: CASRGNQPQHF.

This sequence joins TRBV27 and TRBJ1-2; D gene uncertain. Germline loops: CDR1 MNHEY, CDR2 SMNVEV (reference sequence). The CDR3 runs to 15 residues. V dropped 0 bases and J dropped 8 bases, with 16 bases sitting between them. CDR3 sequence: CASSLSRPIKSGYTF. The CDR3 nucleotides are TGTGCCAGCAGTTTATCGAGGCCAATCAAGAGCGGCTACACCTTC.

The CDR3 sequence is CSVEWRGQTYGYTF. CDR3 coding DNA: TGCAGCGTTGAATGGCGGGGACAGACCTATGGCTACACCTTC. The chain recombines TRBV29-1 with TRBJ1-2, with 7 bases fitting TRBD1. The germline V gene has CDR1 SQVTM and CDR2 ANQGSEA. V shed 2 bases, J shed 4 bases, and the junction held 7 bases outside the gene matches. There are 14 residues in the CDR3.

The J gene is TRBJ1-1, the V gene TRBV30; tentatively, D is TRBD1 (5 bases). The length of the CDR3 is 13 residues. With 2 bases removed from V and 1 base from J, the gap between germline ends came to 8 bases. Germline V CDR1 and CDR2: GTSNPN, SVGIG (reference sequence). In DNA form, the CDR3 reads TGTGCCTGGAGTCCAGGGTGGAACACTGAAGCTTTCTTT. This codes for CAWSPGWNTEAFF.